Below are 32 T cell receptor beta chains sequenced from a single sample in a study of control samples from healthy donors and cancer patients (dated by TCRdb to about 2020). The library was prepared using the immunoSEQ multiplex PCR assay. In TCRdb, the immuneACCESS table is reduced to in-frame sequences with V and J assigned. These tables do not hold every clone; where another copy was compared, an unresolved V gene accounts for under half, and the others remain unexplained. For this sample there are around 96,000 clones; approximately 95% appear just once. Clones ranked in the top ten supply over 8% of the sample. The sequenced material came from blood. The source is a man between 18 and 35 years old in good health.

This chain connects TRBV7-6 to TRBJ2-3; 10 bases agree with TRBD2. V was clipped by 5 bases and J by 1 base; unmatched bases: 6. The CDR3 is 16 residues long. Germline loops: CDR1 SGHVS, CDR2 FNYEAQ. Here the CDR3 reads CASSGPLAGGTDTQYF. The CDR3, as DNA: TGTGCCAGCAGCGGCCCTCTAGCGGGGGGCACAGATACGCAGTATTTT. The full variable domain, its missing parts supplied by reference TRBV7-6 and TRBJ2-3, is GAGVSQSPRYKVTKRGQDVALRCDPISGHVSLYWYRQALGQGPEFLTYFNYEAQQDKSGLPNDRFSAERPEGSISTLTIQRTEQRDSAMYRCASSGPLAGGTDTQYFGPGTRLTVL.

This clone appeared once. The chain couples TRBV6-2 or TRBV6-3 to TRBJ1-4; unclear D gene. The CDR3 runs to 15 residues. V lost 5 bases, J lost 5 bases, and 15 bases lay in between. Germline V CDR1 and CDR2: MNHEY, SVGEGT. The CDR3 spells CASSDRSAQNEKLFF. In DNA form, the CDR3 reads TGTGCCAGCAGTGATCGGTCAGCACAGAATGAAAAACTGTTTTTT.

The chain has TRBV5-1 and TRBJ2-5, with D hard to call. The last part of the DNA fits TRBJ2-7 better; the J call may be wrong. There are 11 residues in the CDR3. Germline CDR1 is SGHRS and CDR2 is YFSETQ. Written as DNA, the CDR3 is TGCGCCAGCAGCCTTGACTACGAGCAGTACTTC. Protein sequence: CASSLDYEQYF.

This chain uses TRBV15 with TRBJ1-4, with D uncertain. Between the trimmed V and J ends, which lost 8 bases and 0 bases, there was a span of 13 bases. Looked up from germline, CDR1 is LNHNV and CDR2 is YYDKDF (reference sequence). This CDR3 is built from 15 residues. Written as DNA, the CDR3 is TGTGCCACCTCCGGGCTCCCCGCAACTAATGAAAAACTGTTTTTT. This translates into CATSGLPATNEKLFF.

In this sample, this clone turned up once. The gene calls are TRBV20-1 and TRBJ1-2, with D uncertain. The germline V gene has CDR1 DFQATT and CDR2 SNEGSKA (reference sequence). V was pared by 8 bases and J by 1 base, with 5 bases between. The CDR3 runs to 10 residues. CDR3 coding DNA: TGCAGTAACCTTAACTATGGCTACACCTTC. As protein: CSNLNYGYTF.

The V and J genes are TRBV5-1 and TRBJ1-1; maybe TRBD1 (5 bases). Germline V lookup: CDR1 SGHRS, CDR2 YFSETQ. This CDR3 comprises 15 residues. Trimming left V 0 bases short and J 6 bases short, with 15 bases between. The CDR3: CASSLARVKNAEAFF. Here the CDR3 DNA reads TGCGCCAGCAGCTTGGCCAGGGTGAAAAACGCTGAAGCTTTCTTT.

The rearrangement joins TRBV19 to TRBJ1-5; 7 bases agree with TRBD1. The CDR3 has 14 residues. V lost 6 bases to trimming and J lost 2 bases; unmatched junction nucleotides: 4. The V gene's germline CDR1 is LNHDA and CDR2 SQIVND (reference sequence). CDR3 sequence: CASRPGGGNQPQHF. The CDR3 bases are TGTGCCAGTAGGCCAGGGGGTGGCAATCAGCCCCAGCATTTT.

The chain carries TRBV27 and TRBJ2-7, with TRBD1 matching 8 bases. J was trimmed by 5 bases and V by 3 bases; bases with no gene match: 9. CDR3 length: 15 amino acids. Germline V lookup: CDR1 MNHEY, CDR2 SMNVEV (reference sequence). CDR3 amino acids: CASSFRGVQGDEQYF. The CDR3 DNA reads TGTGCCAGCAGTTTTAGGGGCGTACAGGGGGACGAGCAGTACTTC.

The chain combines TRBV7-6 with TRBJ2-1; TRBD2 agrees at 9 bases. Germline CDR1 and CDR2: SGHVS and FNYEAQ. V was clipped by 5 bases and J by 6 bases; unmatched bases: 11. The CDR3 contains 16 residues. The CDR3: CASSLGGTSPVNEQFF. In nucleotides, the CDR3 is TGTGCCAGCAGCCTCGGCGGGACTAGCCCCGTCAATGAGCAGTTCTTC.

The rearrangement joins TRBV6-4 to TRBJ2-2; 7 nucleotides align to TRBD2. The CDR3 contains 16 residues. Germline loops: CDR1 MRHNA, CDR2 SNTAGT. The V segment lost 0 bases and the J segment 2 bases; nucleotides outside the gene matches: 3. CDR3 nucleotides: TGTGCCAGCAGTGACTCCGCGGGAGATAACACCGGGGAGCTGTTTTTT. Translated: CASSDSAGDNTGELFF.

V usage is TRBV27 and J usage is TRBJ2-7; TRBD2 matches 9 bases. This CDR3 has 16 residues. Germline CDR1 is MNHEY and CDR2 is SMNVEV (reference sequence). The trim removed 5 bases at V and 3 bases at J, leaving 11 bases unmatched. CDR3 amino acids: CASSPTWTSVLYEQYF. The CDR3 coding sequence is TGTGCCAGCAGTCCCACATGGACTAGCGTGCTCTACGAGCAGTACTTC.

The genes are TRBV3-1 (or the pseudogene TRBV3-2) and TRBJ1-2; D may be TRBD1 (5 bases). Germline V gene data show CDR1 as LGHDT and CDR2 as YNNKEL (reference sequence). Trimming left V 4 bases short and J 5 bases short, with 11 bases between. This CDR3 region has 13 residues. For the CDR3, the DNA is TGTGCCAGCAGCCCTCCGACAGCGTATGGCTACACCTTC. It yields the protein CASSPPTAYGYTF.

In this sample, this clone turned up once. The V and J genes are TRBV10-1 and TRBJ2-1, with D unresolved. The CDR3 is made up of 14 amino acids. Deletions cut 4 bases from V and 2 bases from J, with 9 bases between. Germline V gene lookup returns CDR1 WNHNN and CDR2 SYGVQD (reference sequence). CDR3 DNA: TGCGCCAGCAGTGTGGATACAACCTACAATGAGCAGTTCTTC. This sequence encodes CASSVDTTYNEQFF.

This chain links TRBV5-5 with TRBJ2-1; 10 bases are a match to TRBD1. Germline V gene sequence: CDR1 SGHKS, CDR2 YYEKEE (reference sequence). V trimming: 4 bases; J trimming: 8 bases; junction bases outside the gene matches: 6. The CDR3 consists of 14 residues. The CDR3: CASSPPGTGDEQFF. The CDR3 DNA reads TGTGCCAGCAGCCCGCCCGGGACAGGGGATGAGCAGTTCTTC.

This clone showed up just once. A read error may produce the germline difference seen at one junction end. The chain carries TRBV7-2 and TRBJ2-5; 8 bases fit TRBD2. Germline-derived CDR1 and CDR2 are SGHTA and FQGNSA. The length of the CDR3 is 13 residues. CDR3 DNA sequence: TGCGGGTCGGGGATAGCGGGACACGAGACCCAGTACTTC. Its protein is CGSGIAGHETQYF.

This sequence joins TRBV28 and TRBJ1-1, with 7 bases lining up with TRBD1. Germline values: CDR1 MDHEN, CDR2 SYDVKM. The V segment lost 7 bases and the J segment 4 bases; nucleotides outside the gene matches: 15. CDR3 length: 16 amino acids. This CDR3 reads CASTIGSGGWGTEAFF. The CDR3 DNA follows: TGTGCCAGCACCATTGGGTCAGGGGGGTGGGGCACTGAAGCTTTCTTT.

V is TRBV9 and J is TRBJ1-2; 7 positions match TRBD1. V was pared by 0 bases and J by 1 base, with 9 bases of the junction left unmatched. The CDR3 contains 17 residues. Germline V gene sequence: CDR1 SGDLS, CDR2 YYNGEE. The DNA for the CDR3 is TGTGCCAGCAGCGTAGCTATATCGACAGGGCTTAACTATGGCTACACCTTC. Its translation: CASSVAISTGLNYGYTF.

The chain uses TRBV10-3 and TRBJ1-5, with D unclear. The V and J ends lost 0 bases and 5 bases respectively, with 14 bases between them. From germline, CDR1 is ENHRY and CDR2 SYGVKD. The CDR3 is 16 amino acids. The CDR3 DNA sequence: TGTGCCATCAGTGAGTCGACTCTGTTTGGGGATCAGCCCCAGCATTTT. As protein: CAISESTLFGDQPQHF.

The chain combines TRBV5-1 with TRBJ1-4; D remains ambiguous. The germline V gene has CDR1 SGHRS and CDR2 YFSETQ. The CDR3 has 15 residues. V was pared by 0 bases and J by 4 bases, with 10 bases between. Written as DNA, the CDR3 is TGCGCCAGCAGCTTGGGGCCCCGCCTTAATGAAAAACTGTTTTTT. This translates into CASSLGPRLNEKLFF.

The gene calls are TRBV11-2 and TRBJ1-5; perhaps TRBD1 as D (5 bases). Germline V gene data show CDR1 as SGHAT and CDR2 as FQNNGV. This CDR3 region has 15 residues. Trimming shortened V by 1 base and J by 5 bases, and 12 bases separated the two germline ends. CDR3 in amino acids: CASSLGVGPHQPQHF. The CDR3 DNA is TGTGCCAGCAGCTTAGGGGTGGGGCCCCATCAGCCCCAGCATTTT.

The rearrangement links TRBV3-1 (or the pseudogene TRBV3-2) to TRBJ2-4; 8 bases line up with TRBD1. Trimming at V came to 0 bases and at J to 4 bases, leaving 5 bases not matched to a gene. CDR1 is LGHDT, CDR2 YNNKEL, per germline (reference sequence). CDR3 length: 16 amino acids. The CDR3 reads CASSQELTGEKNIQYF. DNA for the CDR3: TGTGCCAGCAGCCAAGAATTGACAGGGGAAAAAAACATTCAGTACTTC.

V usage is TRBV7-2 and J usage is TRBJ1-1; D is undetermined. The CDR3 loop spans 13 amino acids. Germline CDR1 and CDR2: SGHTA and FQGNSA. Trimming left V 5 bases short and J 4 bases short, with 11 bases between. Here the CDR3 DNA reads TGTGCCAGCAGCAGTCCGTTTCTCACTGAAGCTTTCTTT. Amino acid sequence: CASSSPFLTEAFF.

The chain is built from TRBV7-9 and TRBJ2-3; no reliable D call. CDR3 length: 13 residues. The germline V and J ends were trimmed by 4 bases and 4 bases, with 9 bases remaining between them. CDR1 SEHNR and CDR2 FQNEAQ come from the germline V gene (reference sequence). The CDR3 DNA reads TGTGCCAGCAGCTCCGACCCTCCAGATACGCAGTATTTT. The encoded protein is CASSSDPPDTQYF.

The chain joins TRBV6-2 or TRBV6-3 to TRBJ1-5, with 7 nucleotides matching TRBD1. Germline CDR1 is MNHEY and CDR2 is SVGEGT. There are 17 residues in the CDR3. The V segment lost 6 bases and the J segment 7 bases; nucleotides outside the gene matches: 18. The CDR3 region has the DNA TGTGCCAGCAGCTATCTTTCACCCGGGACAGAAAAACAGCCCCAGCATTTT. Protein sequence: CASSYLSPGTEKQPQHF.

The rearrangement uses TRBV30 and TRBJ1-2; 11 bases are a match to TRBD1. Trimming took 6 bases from V and 6 from J; bases not matched to a gene: 3. The CDR3 extends over 12 amino acids. CDR1 is GTSNPN and CDR2 is SVGIG in the germline V gene (reference sequence). CDR3 sequence: CACWTGGDGYTF. CDR3 DNA: TGTGCCTGCTGGACAGGGGGCGATGGCTACACCTTC.

CDR3 residues: CASSFQGTGNTIYF. The CDR3 bases are TGTGCCAGCAGCTTTCAGGGGACTGGAAACACCATATATTTT. The chain uses TRBV7-2 and TRBJ1-3; the D gene is possibly TRBD1 (6 bases). Trimming removed 3 bases at V and 2 bases at J, with 8 bases between. The CDR3 loop spans 14 amino acids. CDR1 is SGHTA, CDR2 FQGNSA, per germline.

V gene TRBV5-8 combines with J gene TRBJ2-1, with 7 bases aligning to TRBD2. From germline, CDR1 is SGHTS and CDR2 YDEGEE. This CDR3 region has 15 residues. After removal of 6 bases from V and 6 bases from J, the junction contained 12 bases not matched to a gene. The CDR3 sequence is CASTLSGIPPNEQFF. CDR3 DNA sequence: TGTGCCAGCACCCTAAGCGGGATTCCGCCCAATGAGCAGTTCTTC. Variable domain in full (rest from reference TRBV5-8 and TRBJ2-1): EAGVTQSPTHLIKTRGQQATLRCSPISGHTSVYWYQQALGLGLQFLLWYDEGEERNRGNFPPRFSGRQFPNYSSELNVNALELEDSALYLCASTLSGIPPNEQFFGPGTRLTVL.

The chain is built from TRBV5-6 and TRBJ1-2, with D possibly TRBD1 on 5 matching bases. V was pared by 0 bases and J by 2 bases, with 8 bases between. The CDR3 is made up of 14 amino acids. In germline, CDR1 is SGHDT, CDR2 YYEEEE. CDR3 coding DNA: TGTGCCAGCAGCTTGGACAGGCTAAACTATGGCTACACCTTC. This codes for CASSLDRLNYGYTF.

The rearrangement links TRBV30 to TRBJ2-5; D gene uncertain. This CDR3 spans 15 amino acids. Germline lookup yields CDR1 GTSNPN and CDR2 SVGIG (reference sequence). V was cut by 4 bases and J by 2 bases, with 17 bases left in between. The CDR3 here is CAWTIGPTFQETQYF. The CDR3 nucleotides are TGTGCCTGGACTATTGGGCCTACATTTCAAGAGACCCAGTACTTC. The full variable domain, in which reference TRBV30 and TRBJ2-5 provide the parts outside the CDR3, is SQTIHQWPATLVQPVGSPLSLECTVEGTSNPNLYWYRQAAGRGLQLLFYSVGIGQISSEVPQNLSASRPQDRQFILSSKKLLLSDSGFYLCAWTIGPTFQETQYFGPGTRLLVL.

The chain joins TRBV29-1 to TRBJ2-6, with TRBD1 as a possible D gene (5 bases). Per germline, CDR1 SQVTM and CDR2 ANQGSEA. This CDR3 has 13 amino acids. The V end was cut by 3 bases, the J end by 4 bases, with 7 bases between. CDR3 sequence reads: CSVDRAGANVLTF. The CDR3 DNA reads as TGCAGCGTTGACAGGGCCGGGGCCAACGTCCTGACTTTC.

The rearrangement joins TRBV7-9 to TRBJ2-1; possible D gene TRBD2, 6 bases. Germline V gene data show CDR1 as SEHNR and CDR2 as FQNEAQ (reference sequence). This CDR3 comprises 15 residues. Deletions cut 5 bases from V and 6 bases from J, with 17 bases between. CDR3 sequence: CASSRWGEAINEQFF. DNA for the CDR3: TGTGCCAGCAGCCGGTGGGGGGAGGCGATCAATGAGCAGTTCTTC.

This sequence joins TRBV10-1 and TRBJ2-3, with D unclear. The germline V and J ends were trimmed by 3 bases and 4 bases, with 17 bases remaining between them. Germline V gene sequence: CDR1 WNHNN, CDR2 SYGVQD (reference sequence). The CDR3 extends over 16 amino acids. This CDR3 reads CASSEVFESGADTQYF. The CDR3 DNA reads TGCGCCAGCAGTGAAGTATTCGAGTCCGGCGCAGATACGCAGTATTTT.